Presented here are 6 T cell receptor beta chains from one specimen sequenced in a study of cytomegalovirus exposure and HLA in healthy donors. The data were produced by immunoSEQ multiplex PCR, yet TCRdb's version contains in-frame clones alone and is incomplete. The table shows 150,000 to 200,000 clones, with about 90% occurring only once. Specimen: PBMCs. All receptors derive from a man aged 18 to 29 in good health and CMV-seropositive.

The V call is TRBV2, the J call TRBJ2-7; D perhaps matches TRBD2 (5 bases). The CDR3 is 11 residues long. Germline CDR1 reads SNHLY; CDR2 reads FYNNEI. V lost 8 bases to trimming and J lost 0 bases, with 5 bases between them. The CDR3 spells CASGLSYEQYF. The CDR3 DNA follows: TGTGCCAGCGGACTCTCCTACGAGCAGTACTTC. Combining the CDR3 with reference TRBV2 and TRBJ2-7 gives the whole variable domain EPEVTQTPSHQVTQMGQEVILRCVPISNHLYFYWYRQILGQKVEFLVSFYNNEISEKSEIFDDQFSVERPDGSNFTLKIRSTKLEDSAMYFCASGLSYEQYFGPGTRLTVT.

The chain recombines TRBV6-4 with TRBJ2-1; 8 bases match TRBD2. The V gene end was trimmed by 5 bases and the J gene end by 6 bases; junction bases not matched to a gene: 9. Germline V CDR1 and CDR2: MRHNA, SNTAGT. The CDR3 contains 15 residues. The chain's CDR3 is CASSRAGDVGNEQFF. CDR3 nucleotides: TGTGCCAGCAGTAGAGCGGGAGACGTGGGCAATGAGCAGTTCTTC.

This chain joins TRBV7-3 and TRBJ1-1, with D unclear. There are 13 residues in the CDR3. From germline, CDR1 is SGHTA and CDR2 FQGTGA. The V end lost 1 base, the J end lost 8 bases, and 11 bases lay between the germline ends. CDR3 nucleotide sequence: TGTGCCAGCAGCTTAAATGGACTCAAAGAAGCTTTCTTT. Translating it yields CASSLNGLKEAFF.

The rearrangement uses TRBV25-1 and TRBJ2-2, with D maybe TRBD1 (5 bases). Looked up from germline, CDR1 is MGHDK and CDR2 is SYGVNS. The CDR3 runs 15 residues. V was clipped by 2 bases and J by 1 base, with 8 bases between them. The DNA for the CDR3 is TGTGCCAGCAGTGAAGCTAGGGGGAACACCGGGGAGCTGTTTTTT. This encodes CASSEARGNTGELFF.

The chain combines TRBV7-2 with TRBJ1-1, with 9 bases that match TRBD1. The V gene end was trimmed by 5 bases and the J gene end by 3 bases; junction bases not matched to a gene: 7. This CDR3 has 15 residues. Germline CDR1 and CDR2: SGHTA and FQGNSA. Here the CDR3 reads CASSTRTGAYTEAFF. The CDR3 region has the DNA TGTGCCAGCAGCACCCGGACAGGGGCGTACACTGAAGCTTTCTTT.

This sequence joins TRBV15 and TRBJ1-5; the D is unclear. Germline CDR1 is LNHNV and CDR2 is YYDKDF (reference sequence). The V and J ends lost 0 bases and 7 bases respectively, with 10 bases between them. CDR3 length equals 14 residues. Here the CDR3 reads CATSREEARQPQHF. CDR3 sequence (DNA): TGTGCCACCAGCAGAGAGGAGGCGCGGCAGCCCCAGCATTTT.